This TCR beta chain was observed in a study of cytotoxic CD8 clonotypes in ibrutinib-treated CLL. Study-wide context: Mean yields were around 240,000 productive templates and 94,082 productive rearrangements per sample.

The study's findings and limits: Rare overall, public clonotypes shrank or held steady under therapy.

Turning to this clone: What it binds is unknown.

The table came from immunoSEQ multiplex PCR; TCRdb's copy has only in-frame clones and leaves some out. The sample carries over 100,000 clones, roughly 88% recorded once. The TCR sequence derives from a human donor with chronic lymphocytic leukemia. Sequenced here: PBMCs, sampled after 24 months of ibrutinib treatment.

The CDR3 DNA follows: TGTGCCAGCAGTGTCCTGGGACGGCCCGGGACTAGGTGGGGCGAGCAGTACTTC. It translates to CASSVLGRPGTRWGEQYF. The V call is TRBV6-4, the J call TRBJ2-7, with TRBD2 matching 8 bases. Germline CDR1 reads MRHNA; CDR2 reads SNTAGT. Losses at the gene ends were 4 bases for V and 6 bases for J; bases not matched to a gene: 20. The CDR3 contains 18 residues.